What follows are 20 T cell receptor beta chains derived from one specimen sequenced in a study of T cell repertoires in cytomegalovirus infection. TCRdb reanalysed the reads using MiXCR and keeps one entry per CDR3 protein. Counted here are 55,000 to 85,000 distinct CDR3 sequences, 4% occurring once; the ten biggest clones make up approximately 20%. Sequencing was done on a sample of PBMCs. These receptors were taken from a human donor in good health (CMV status not recorded). Some clones in this sample may be carry-over from other donors' samples.

This clonotype was detected ten times or more. V gene TRBV7-9 combines with J gene TRBJ2-1; 11 bases are a match to TRBD2. CDR1 is SEHNR, CDR2 FQNEAQ, per germline (reference sequence). The trim removed 7 bases at V and 5 bases at J, leaving 4 bases unmatched. The CDR3 runs to 14 residues. CDR3 DNA sequence: TGTGCCAGCATGCCTAGCGGGAGGAACAATGAGCAGTTCTTC. It is translated as CASMPSGRNNEQFF.

This clonotype was recorded at least ten times. This chain joins TRBV5-4 and TRBJ2-7; the D gene is possibly TRBD1 (5 bases). The CDR3 sequence is 13 residues long. CDR1 and CDR2 (germline): SGHNT, YYREEE (reference sequence). Trimming took 4 bases from V and 5 from J, leaving 13 bases between them. The CDR3 DNA is TGTGCCAGCAGCCGTCAGGGTGTCGACGAGCAGTACTTC. It codes for CASSRQGVDEQYF.

The table lists this clonotype with many counts. The rearrangement joins TRBV7-2 to TRBJ1-3, with TRBD1 as a possible D gene (5 bases). The V end lost 5 bases, the J end lost 9 bases, and 17 bases lay between the germline ends. This CDR3 region has 14 residues. Germline-derived CDR1 and CDR2 are SGHTA and FQGNSA. CDR3 DNA: TGTGCCAGCAGCCTGGGGCTAATCGGAGGCACCATATATTTT. Translation gives CASSLGLIGGTIYF.

This clonotype was counted ten times or more. This chain links TRBV19 with TRBJ2-1; TRBD2 aligns across 11 bases. The CDR3 extends over 15 amino acids. Trimming cost V 8 bases and J 2 bases; bases outside gene matches: 5. Germline V lookup: CDR1 LNHDA, CDR2 SQIVND (reference sequence). The CDR3 sequence: CASATSGSPYNEQFF. CDR3 bases: TGTGCCAGTGCAACTAGCGGGAGTCCCTACAATGAGCAGTTCTTC.

The V call is TRBV4-3, the J call TRBJ2-2; no reliable D call. V was shortened by 3 bases and J by 1 base, with 6 bases between the two germline ends. The CDR3 sequence is 14 residues long. Germline assignment: CDR1 LGHNA and CDR2 YSLEER. CDR3 loop: CASSHFENTGELFF. The DNA of the CDR3 is TGCGCCAGCAGCCATTTTGAGAACACCGGGGAGCTGTTTTTT.

This clonotype was counted at least ten times. The rearrangement joins TRBV7-2 to TRBJ1-5; a possible D gene is TRBD1 (6 bases). The germline V gene encodes CDR1 SGHTA and CDR2 FQGNSA. V lost 2 bases and J lost 16, with 18 bases in between. The CDR3 runs 13 residues. CDR3: CASSLPGGKGEHF. Written as DNA, the CDR3 is TGTGCCAGCAGCTTACCCGGTGGGAAGGGGGAACATTTT.

This clonotype was found many times. The CDR3 sequence: CASTPTGNGYTF. The CDR3 bases are TGTGCCAGTACCCCGACAGGGAATGGCTACACCTTC. The J gene is TRBJ1-2, the V gene TRBV19, with 7 positions matching TRBD1. There are 12 residues in the CDR3. Losses at the gene ends were 7 bases for V and 6 bases for J; bases not matched to a gene: 5. Germline V lookup: CDR1 LNHDA, CDR2 SQIVND (reference sequence).

This clonotype was observed many times. The chain has TRBV11-2 and TRBJ1-2; D unclear. CDR1 SGHAT and CDR2 FQNNGV come from the germline V gene. The CDR3 length is 14 residues. Trimming left V 1 base short and J 4 bases short, with 10 bases between. CDR3 protein: CASSLGRQVYGYTF. CDR3 DNA sequence: TGTGCCAGCAGCTTAGGTCGCCAGGTCTATGGCTACACCTTC.

In this sample, this clonotype turned up many times. Mismatch with germline at one junction end may stem from a read error. The chain is built from TRBV12-3 or TRBV12-4 and TRBJ2-7; D gene uncertain. This CDR3 contains 13 residues. CDR3 sequence reads: CASSFPVSHEQYF. The CDR3 nucleotides are TGTGCCAGCAGTTTTCCAGTCTCCCACGAGCAGTACTTC.

This clonotype was counted ten times or more. The chain carries TRBV7-4 and TRBJ1-2; D uncertain. The germline CDR1 and CDR2 sequences are SGHVT and SQSDAQ. V shed 2 bases and J shed 0 bases, with 22 bases lying between them. The CDR3 length is 19 residues. CDR3 DNA: TGTGCCAGCAGCTTACAGCGCGAACCAGTCTTAACGTCTAACTATGGCTACACCTTC. Protein sequence: CASSLQREPVLTSNYGYTF.

This clonotype was recorded at least ten times. The J gene is TRBJ1-1, the V gene TRBV12-3 or TRBV12-4, with unresolved D. The CDR3 spans 16 residues. Between the trimmed V and J ends, which lost 5 bases and 4 bases, there was a span of 20 bases. The CDR3 loop reads CASSPGGATPGTEAFF. As DNA, the CDR3 is TGTGCCAGCAGTCCGGGTGGAGCAACCCCGGGCACTGAAGCTTTCTTT.

This clonotype has a count of ten or more. V usage is TRBV6-1 and J usage is TRBJ1-1, with 9 bases fitting TRBD1. The germline gives CDR1 MNHNS, CDR2 SASEGT. This CDR3 has 14 amino acids. Germline trimming cut 7 bases from V and 4 bases from J; bases unmatched to any gene: 7. The CDR3 sequence is CASTSTGGFTEAFF. The DNA of the CDR3 is TGTGCCAGCACCTCGACAGGGGGGTTCACTGAAGCTTTCTTT.

This clonotype was seen many times. The genes are TRBV7-6 and TRBJ2-3; D gene ambiguous. Trimming left V 3 bases short and J 6 bases short, with 7 bases between. Germline V lookup: CDR1 SGHVS, CDR2 FNYEAQ. CDR3 length equals 12 residues. CDR3 region: CASSFLSDTQYF. The DNA for the CDR3 is TGTGCCAGCAGCTTCCTGAGCGATACGCAGTATTTT.

This clonotype was recorded many times. The chain combines TRBV20-1 with TRBJ1-2; weak D call: TRBD1 (5 bases). The ends were cut back, 0 bases at V and 5 bases at J, with 10 bases in the middle. The length of the CDR3 is 13 residues. Germline CDR1 and CDR2: DFQATT and SNEGSKA (reference sequence). CDR3 nucleotide sequence: TGCAGTGCTAGAGATCTTGGGGGGTATGGCTACACCTTC. Translated: CSARDLGGYGYTF.

This clonotype was picked up a small number of times. The V gene is TRBV28, the J gene TRBJ1-1; D not certain. The V gene's germline CDR1 is MDHEN and CDR2 SYDVKM. This CDR3 is built from 11 residues. V was shortened by 8 bases and J by 3 bases, with 7 bases between the two germline ends. The CDR3 DNA reads TGTGCCAGCCTTACGTACACTGAAGCTTTCTTT. Translated: CASLTYTEAFF.

The table lists this clonotype with many counts. The chain is built from TRBV7-2 and TRBJ1-1; D is possibly TRBD1 (5 bases). The ends were cut back, 0 bases at V and 5 bases at J, with 25 bases in the middle. Germline V gives CDR1 SGHTA, CDR2 FQGNSA. The CDR3 totals 19 residues. Here the CDR3 DNA reads TGTGCCAGCAGCTTAGCTACACCTCGGGTGACAGCGGCTCGAACTGAAGCTTTCTTT. Amino acids: CASSLATPRVTAARTEAFF.

This clonotype was recorded at least ten times. CDR3 residues: CASSLGQMKNTEAFF. In DNA form, the CDR3 reads TGTGCCAGCAGCTTAGGACAGATGAAGAACACTGAAGCTTTCTTT. The chain has TRBV7-8 and TRBJ1-1; the D gene is possibly TRBD1 (5 bases). Trimming removed 1 base at V and 1 base at J, with 10 bases between. Germline assignment: CDR1 SGHVS and CDR2 FQNEAQ. The CDR3 covers 15 residues.

This clonotype was observed at least ten times. J is TRBJ2-4 and V is TRBV5-4; a possible D gene is TRBD2 (6 bases). Trimming cost V 5 bases and J 5 bases, with 11 bases left between them. Per germline, CDR1 SGHNT and CDR2 YYREEE (reference sequence). The CDR3 is 13 residues long. The CDR3 spells CASSRDFENIQYF. The CDR3 coding sequence is TGTGCCAGCAGTAGGGACTTCGAAAACATTCAGTACTTC.

This clonotype was seen ten or more times. This chain links TRBV7-9 with TRBJ1-1; D uncertain. This CDR3 has 12 residues. V lost 4 bases and J 5 bases, leaving 8 bases between the germline ends. From germline, CDR1 is SEHNR and CDR2 FQNEAQ (reference sequence). Written as DNA, the CDR3 is TGTGCCAGCAGCTACGGGGAAACTGAAGCTTTCTTT. This encodes CASSYGETEAFF.

This clonotype appeared many times. The chain joins TRBV7-2 to TRBJ1-2, with D possibly TRBD1 on 5 matching bases. CDR3 length: 14 amino acids. V lost 0 bases, J lost 3 bases, and 8 bases lay in between. CDR1 is SGHTA, CDR2 FQGNSA, per germline. In DNA, the CDR3 is TGTGCCAGCAGCTTAGCCGACAGTTACTATGGCTACACCTTC. This gives the protein CASSLADSYYGYTF.